The 26 T cell receptor beta chains in this list originate from one sample, sequenced in a study of blood T cells in healthy people across ages. Sample-barcoded 5' priming and a J-beta primer mix drove a second PCR of roughly 6 to 12 cycles. TCRdb reanalysed the 5' RACE reads using MiXCR and keeps one entry per CDR3 protein. The sample has 950,000 to 1,200,000 distinct CDR3 sequences; 35% to 40% are singletons. The specimen sequenced was blood. These TCRs come from a man younger than 30 in good health.

The chain has TRBV20-1 and TRBJ2-1; D is unresolved. Judging by the DNA end, TRBJ2-7 fits better; the J call may be wrong. The germline V gene has CDR1 DFQATT and CDR2 SNEGSKA (reference sequence). The CDR3 sequence is 16 residues long. The CDR3 is CSAPPPAFSSYNEQYF. The CDR3 DNA follows: TGCAGTGCTCCCCCCCCGGCATTCAGCTCCTACAATGAGCAGTACTTC.

CDR3 region: CASSQDKIEGENIQYF. Here the CDR3 DNA reads TGTGCCAGCAGCCAAGATAAGATCGAGGGGGAAAACATTCAGTACTTC. This chain joins TRBV4-2 and TRBJ2-4; D is perhaps TRBD1 (6 bases). CDR3 length: 16 amino acids. With 0 bases removed from V and 5 bases from J, the gap between germline ends came to 14 bases. Germline V CDR1 and CDR2: LGHNA, YNFKEQ.

The chain has TRBV20-1 and TRBJ2-1; the match to TRBD1 covers 9 bases. V lost 2 bases and J lost 10; bases outside the gene matches: 12. Germline lookup yields CDR1 DFQATT and CDR2 SNEGSKA (reference sequence). CDR3 length: 15 amino acids. CDR3 amino acids: CSARTTGGRFYEQFF. CDR3 coding DNA: TGCAGTGCTAGAACTACAGGGGGCAGATTCTACGAGCAGTTCTTC.

In its sample, this clonotype was seen a few times. The chain is built from TRBV6-2 or TRBV6-3 and TRBJ2-5, with D possibly being TRBD1 (5 bases). Germline CDR1 reads MNHEY; CDR2 reads SVGEGT. V lost 4 bases to trimming and J lost 5 bases, with 8 bases between them. The CDR3 loop spans 12 amino acids. CDR3 residues: CASSWTFETQYF. The CDR3 DNA is TGTGCCAGCAGTTGGACATTCGAGACCCAGTACTTC.

The CDR3 nucleotides read TGTGCCTGGAGAAAGGGGGGCACCGGCTCCAATCAGCCCCAGCATTTT. The encoded protein is CAWRKGGTGSNQPQHF. The chain is built from TRBV30 and TRBJ1-5; D might be TRBD1 (6 bases). Deletions cut 3 bases from V and 3 bases from J, with 18 bases between. CDR3 length: 16 residues. The germline V gene has CDR1 GTSNPN and CDR2 SVGIG (reference sequence).

This clonotype has just a few counts. The chain joins TRBV12-3 or TRBV12-4 to TRBJ2-1; D not certain. CDR3 length equals 14 residues. Trimming left V 5 bases short and J 2 bases short, with 10 bases between. DNA of the CDR3: TGTGCCAGCAGTGAAGGGATCCCCTACAATGAGCAGTTCTTC. Encoded protein: CASSEGIPYNEQFF.

The V call is TRBV10-3, the J call TRBJ2-1; tentative D call: TRBD2 (5 bases). Germline CDR1 reads ENHRY; CDR2 reads SYGVKD. Between the trimmed V and J ends, which lost 0 bases and 4 bases, there was a span of 19 bases. The CDR3 consists of 18 residues. The CDR3 bases are TGTGCCATCAGTGAGTCGACGGGGAAGCGGAAGGGATACAATGAGCAGTTCTTC. It is translated as CAISESTGKRKGYNEQFF.

The CDR3 coding sequence is TGTGCCAGCACCCTCCGGGGGGACAATCAGCCCCAGCATTTT. Translation: CASTLRGDNQPQHF. The V and J genes are TRBV16 and TRBJ1-5; the D gene is possibly TRBD1 (5 bases). Germline V gene sequence: CDR1 KGHSY, CDR2 FQNENV. The ends were cut back, 7 bases at V and 3 bases at J, with 13 bases in the middle. The CDR3 covers 14 residues.

The V call is TRBV20-1, the J call TRBJ1-6; weak D call: TRBD1 (6 bases). CDR3 size: 17 residues. The V and J ends lost 3 bases and 0 bases respectively, with 15 bases between them. Germline CDR1 reads DFQATT; CDR2 reads SNEGSKA (reference sequence). CDR3 in amino acids: CSARRGDEASYNSPLHF. For the CDR3, the DNA is TGCAGTGCTAGGAGGGGGGACGAGGCCTCCTATAATTCACCCCTCCACTTT.

This clonotype was seen only a few times. This sequence joins TRBV10-3 and TRBJ2-1; possibly TRBD1 for D (7 bases). Germline loops: CDR1 ENHRY, CDR2 SYGVKD. The CDR3 consists of 14 residues. V lost 3 bases, J lost 2 bases, and 8 bases lay in between. The CDR3, as DNA: TGTGCCATCAGTGACAGGGGGGCCTACAATGAGCAGTTCTTC. It is translated as CAISDRGAYNEQFF.

CDR3 residues: CASSESGGGADNEQFF. CDR3 coding DNA: TGTGCCAGCAGTGAATCTGGCGGGGGCGCCGACAATGAGCAGTTCTTC. The chain joins TRBV6-1 to TRBJ2-1; D possibly corresponds to TRBD2 (7 bases). The V and J ends lost 2 bases and 5 bases respectively, with 16 bases between them. The CDR3 consists of 16 residues. Germline V gene sequence: CDR1 MNHNS, CDR2 SASEGT.

This rearrangement joins TRBV7-9 to TRBJ1-4, with a possible D match to TRBD1 (6 bases). The germline CDR1 and CDR2 sequences are SEHNR and FQNEAQ (reference sequence). The ends were cut back, 4 bases at V and 3 bases at J, with 9 bases in the middle. This CDR3 comprises 14 residues. In nucleotides, the CDR3 is TGTGCCAGCAGCTCAGGGGTGTCTAATGAAAAACTGTTTTTT. Its protein is CASSSGVSNEKLFF.

The genes are TRBV27 and TRBJ2-5, with TRBD1 identical over 8 bases. V trimming: 6 bases; J trimming: 5 bases; junction bases outside the gene matches: 17. The CDR3 has 17 amino acids. Germline CDR1 MNHEY, CDR2 SMNVEV (reference sequence). As DNA, the CDR3 is TGTGCCAGCAGCCAAGAAGGAGATCGGACAGGGTTGGAGACCCAGTACTTC. Translated, it gives CASSQEGDRTGLETQYF.

The table lists this clonotype with a few counts. J is TRBJ1-5 and V is TRBV20-1; the match to TRBD1 covers 8 bases. The CDR3 has 18 residues. Germline assignment: CDR1 DFQATT and CDR2 SNEGSKA (reference sequence). V lost 3 bases and J lost 1; bases outside the gene matches: 14. The CDR3 loop is CSARDPGQDVWSNQPQHF. The CDR3 nucleotides read TGCAGTGCTAGGGACCCGGGACAGGACGTTTGGAGCAATCAGCCCCAGCATTTT.

The chain is built from TRBV6-5 and TRBJ1-2, with no clear D. Trimming cost V 5 bases and J 8 bases, with 12 bases left between them. The CDR3 has 12 residues. In germline, CDR1 is MNHEY, CDR2 SVGAGI. The CDR3 is CASSNQGIGYTF. The CDR3, as DNA: TGTGCCAGCAGTAACCAAGGAATCGGCTACACCTTC.

This clonotype was detected a few times. J is TRBJ2-7 and V is TRBV20-1; D is perhaps TRBD2 (5 bases). The CDR3 covers 16 residues. V dropped 0 bases and J dropped 2 bases, with 17 bases sitting between them. Germline CDR1 and CDR2: DFQATT and SNEGSKA (reference sequence). The CDR3 here is CSARDIPRGNTYEQYF. The CDR3 DNA reads TGCAGTGCTAGAGATATCCCCCGAGGGAACACCTACGAGCAGTACTTC.

The V gene is TRBV11-2, the J gene TRBJ1-1; D is ambiguous. CDR3 length equals 14 residues. Between the trimmed V and J ends, which lost 4 bases and 3 bases, there was a span of 12 bases. The germline V gene encodes CDR1 SGHAT and CDR2 FQNNGV. The DNA for the CDR3 is TGTGCCAGCAGCTCGAGTTCGACATACACTGAAGCTTTCTTT. Its protein product is CASSSSSTYTEAFF.

V is TRBV7-3 and J is TRBJ2-5; perhaps TRBD1 as D (5 bases). Germline V CDR1 and CDR2: SGHTA, FQGTGA. There are 15 residues in the CDR3. The V gene lost 3 bases and the J gene lost 11 bases, with 22 bases spanning the gap. CDR3 region: CASSFNPGSRNEQYF. The CDR3 DNA sequence: TGTGCCAGCAGCTTTAACCCAGGGTCTCGCAATGAGCAGTACTTC.

This clonotype was detected ten times or more. The chain joins TRBV4-1 to TRBJ1-2, with no clear D. This CDR3 is 12 amino acids long. The germline CDR1 and CDR2 sequences are MGHRA and YSYEKL. Between the trimmed V and J ends, which lost 0 bases and 5 bases, there was a span of 4 bases. The CDR3 region is CASSQENYGYTF. Written as DNA, the CDR3 is TGCGCCAGCAGCCAAGAGAATTATGGCTACACCTTC.

The gene calls are TRBV9 and TRBJ1-1; D perhaps matches TRBD1 (5 bases). V lost 4 bases and J lost 8, with 15 bases in between. The germline V gene has CDR1 SGDLS and CDR2 YYNGEE. The CDR3 covers 13 residues. CDR3 nucleotides: TGTGCCAGCAGCATCGGGACGAGGTACGAAGCTTTCTTT. Protein: CASSIGTRYEAFF.

The sample holds a few counts of this clonotype. The chain employs TRBV20-1 and TRBJ1-4, with D possibly being TRBD1 (5 bases). Germline CDR1 is DFQATT and CDR2 is SNEGSKA (reference sequence). The CDR3 runs to 13 residues. V was trimmed by 2 bases and J by 8 bases, leaving 12 bases between them. This CDR3 is CSARYGGGEKLFF. CDR3 coding DNA: TGCAGTGCTAGATACGGTGGGGGAGAAAAACTGTTTTTT.

This clonotype was picked up a small number of times. The chain uses TRBV29-1 and TRBJ1-5; D might be TRBD1 (6 bases). V lost 6 bases to trimming and J lost 4 bases, with 13 bases between them. CDR1 SQVTM and CDR2 ANQGSEA come from the germline V gene. The CDR3 runs to 13 residues. Here the CDR3 reads CSVSDSANQPQHF. The CDR3 coding sequence is TGCAGCGTCTCGGACAGTGCAAATCAGCCCCAGCATTTT. Full variable domain (missing parts from reference TRBV29-1 and TRBJ1-5): SAVISQKPSRDICQRGTSLTIQCQVDSQVTMMFWYRQQPGQSLTLIATANQGSEATYESGFVIDKFPISRPNLTFSTLTVSNMSPEDSSIYLCSVSDSANQPQHFGDGTRLSIL.

In this sample, this clonotype turned up a few times. The rearrangement links TRBV29-1 to TRBJ2-7; the D call may be TRBD1 or TRBD2 (5 bases each). The CDR3 has 14 amino acids. Germline V gene lookup returns CDR1 SQVTM and CDR2 ANQGSEA. The CDR3 DNA follows: TGCGCAGCTCCTTTTTTGGGCAGGGAGTATGAGCAGTACTTC. It specifies CAAPFLGREYEQYF.

The chain is built from TRBV5-5 and TRBJ1-1; D is perhaps TRBD1 (6 bases). V lost 0 bases and J 5 bases, leaving 14 bases between the germline ends. This CDR3 has 15 amino acids. Germline CDR1 reads SGHKS; CDR2 reads YYEKEE (reference sequence). In nucleotides, the CDR3 is TGTGCCAGCAGCTTGGTCGGGGGGCTGAGGACTGAAGCTTTCTTT. Residues: CASSLVGGLRTEAFF.

The CDR3 sequence: CASSRSDRNTGELFF. CDR3 coding DNA: TGTGCCAGCAGTCGCTCGGACAGGAACACCGGGGAGCTGTTTTTT. The chain has TRBV6-6 and TRBJ2-2, with a weak D call TRBD1 (6 bases). CDR1 and CDR2 from the germline V gene are MNHNY and SVGAGI (reference sequence). The CDR3 runs 15 residues. The V and J ends lost 5 bases and 1 base respectively, with 11 bases between them.

The chain recombines TRBV12-3 or TRBV12-4 with TRBJ2-1, with 8 bases that match TRBD2. This CDR3 is built from 14 residues. V gave up 8 bases and J gave up 0 bases; unmatched junction bases: 3. The CDR3 reads CASRGGPSYNEQFF. In DNA, the CDR3 is TGTGCCAGCCGCGGGGGGCCCTCCTACAATGAGCAGTTCTTC.